This TCR beta chain was sequenced during a study of graft-versus-host responses after intestinal transplantation. Broader study findings: Association was observed between peak circulating GvH clone levels and early post-transplant HvG declines.

V lost 3 bases to trimming and J lost 6 bases, with 9 bases between them. Looked up from germline, CDR1 is KGHSH and CDR2 is LQKENI. The CDR3 covers 13 residues. The method was immunoSEQ multiplex PCR; TCRdb's version includes in-frame clones alone and lacks a portion of them. The profile shows more than 65,000 clones, over 75% of them singletons. Only a few counts were recorded for this clone. Its antigen is unidentified. The sequence was collected from a human donor who was the organ donor for an intestinal transplant. V gene TRBV18 combines with J gene TRBJ2-1; weak D call: TRBD2 (7 bases). This specimen consisted of unstimulated CD4+ T cells sorted from spleen or lymph node cells, obtained before transplant. The CDR3 DNA is TGTGCCAGCTCACCGGGGGGGCTCAATGAGCAGTTCTTC. Protein product: CASSPGGLNEQFF. Variable domain in full (rest from reference TRBV18 and TRBJ2-1): NAGVMQNPRHLVRRRGQEARLRCSPMKGHSHVYWYRQLPEEGLKFMVYLQKENIIDESGMPKERFSAEFPKEGPSILRIQQVVRGDSAAYFCASSPGGLNEQFFGPGTRLTVL.